These 10 T cell receptor delta chains were sequenced from one sample in a study of gamma-delta T cells after stem cell transplantation. TCRdb re-identified clones in the RT-PCR reads via CATT. The sample shows roughly 1,100 delta-chain clones, roughly 38% of them seen only once. Sequencing was done on a sample of gamma-delta T cells. The receptors shown here come from a human donor. It is not recorded whose cells these are; they may come from a transplant donor.

To note about this clone: A clone one base away is much larger, so this may be a read error. The same CDR3 also results from other DNA sequences found in this sample. CDR3 nucleotide sequence: TGTGCCTGCGACACCATCCCGGGGGATCGGTCCACCGATAAACTCATCTTT. It translates to CACDTIPGDRSTDKLIF. The rearrangement joins TRDV2 to TRDJ1, with 7 bases aligning to TRDD3. Germline CDR1 reads GEAIGNYY; CDR2 reads EKD. The CDR3 runs 17 residues.

This clone occurred a few times. A much larger clone lies a single base off, so this may be a read error. J is TRDJ1 and V is TRDV2, with 12 nucleotides matching TRDD3. The CDR3 has 18 amino acids. Germline V gives CDR1 GEAIGNYY, CDR2 EKD. The CDR3 reads CACDTLGDTRAVSDKLTF. Here the CDR3 DNA reads TGTGCCTGTGACACTCTGGGGGATACGCGGGCGGTGTCCGATAAACTCACCTTT.

This clone was observed a few times. The chain is built from TRDV2 and TRDJ1; D call uncertain. Germline V gene data show CDR1 as GEAIGNYY and CDR2 as EKD. V lost 0 bases and J lost 0, with 10 bases in between. The CDR3 has 15 residues. The DNA of the CDR3 is TGTGCCTGTGACACCGGCTGGCGAAACACCGATAAACTCATCTTT. It is translated as CACDTGWRNTDKLIF.

This clone was observed once. A much bigger clone sits one base away, suggesting this may be a read error. V usage is TRDV1 and J usage is TRDJ2; 13 bases are shared with TRDD3. Germline CDR1 TSWWSYY, CDR2 QGS. The junction had 20 bases not matched to a gene; V was cut back by 5 bases and J by 2 bases. The CDR3 has 22 amino acids. DNA for the CDR3: TGTGCTCTTGGGAACCCCTTCTGTACTGGGGGATACGCCAAGTCCTTGACAGCACAACTCTTCTTT. It encodes CALGNPFCTGGYAKSLTAQLFF.

Remarks on this clone: A far larger clone is a single base away, which makes a read error likely. The gene calls are TRDV2 and TRDJ1; 13 bases are shared with TRDD3. The CDR3 consists of 18 residues. From germline, CDR1 is GEAIGNYY and CDR2 EKD. The CDR3 DNA is TGTGCCTGTGACATCACCCCCTACTGGGGGATACGCACCGATAACCTCATCTTT. It yields the protein CACDITPYWGIRTDNLIF.

Concerning this clone itself: A far larger clone differs by one base, so this is likely a read error. This chain connects TRAV29/DV5 to TRDJ1; TRDD3 agrees at 9 bases. Germline CDR1 reads NSMFDY; CDR2 reads ISSIKDK. The CDR3 spans 23 residues. V dropped 0 bases and J dropped 1; count of bases not matched to a gene: 28. Here the CDR3 reads CAASVASYPLGDGGFFSTDKLIF. The CDR3, as DNA: TGTGCAGCAAGCGTGGCTTCCTATCCCCTGGGGGATGGCGGTTTCTTTAGCACCGATAAACTCATCTTT.

Note on this clone: With a far larger clone one base away, a read error is the likely cause. The chain joins TRDV1 to TRDJ1, with 11 bases lining up with TRDD3. This CDR3 spans 21 amino acids. CDR1 TSWWSYY and CDR2 QGS come from the germline V gene. This CDR3 is CALGEDDWDRLGDRCTDKPIF. CDR3 coding DNA: TGTGCTCTTGGGGAAGACGATTGGGACCGACTGGGGGATAGGTGCACCGATAAACCCATCTTT.

In regard to this clone: A much larger clone sits a single nucleotide away, making a read error possible. The chain employs TRDV2 and TRDJ1, with 13 bases identical to TRDD3. Germline V gene sequence: CDR1 GEAIGNYY, CDR2 EKD. There are 16 residues in the CDR3. The DNA for the CDR3 is TGTGCCTGTGACTTCCTACTGGGGGATACGACCGATAGACTCATCTTT. This gives the protein CACDFLLGDTTDRLIF.

Comment on this clone: A far more abundant clone sits one base away, making this likely a read error. This chain links TRDV1 with TRDJ1; D uncertain. CDR3 length: 22 residues. V lost 3 bases and J lost 0, with 32 bases in between. The germline V gene has CDR1 TSWWSYY and CDR2 QGS. The CDR3 sequence is CALGDLRLVRFDTPDYTDKLIF. CDR3 in DNA: TGTGCTCTTGGGGACTTACGGCTGGTTCGGTTTGACACTCCCGACTACACCGATAAACTCATCTTT.

By its share, this clone is large (0.1 to 1%). The chain joins TRDV3 to TRDJ1, with D perhaps TRDD3 (5 bases). The V and J ends lost 3 bases and 10 bases respectively, with 33 bases between them. The CDR3 extends over 17 amino acids. The germline gives CDR1 TVYSNPD, CDR2 GDNSRS (reference sequence). The CDR3 bases are TGTGCCTTCCCAGGCCTGGGTGGACGTGAGGACGAAGACGGACTCATCTTT. Protein sequence: CAFPGLGGREDEDGLIF.